Each of the 24 T cell receptor beta chains below was sequenced from the same sample in a study of blood T cells in healthy people across ages. Then a second PCR, running roughly 7 to 11 cycles, was carried out with a sample-barcoded 5' primer and a J-beta primer mix. Each CDR3 protein gets one entry after TCRdb re-called the 5' RACE reads with MiXCR. Of about 1.7 million distinct CDR3 sequences in the sample, approximately 28% are singletons; the top ten hold roughly 8.2%. The sample taken for sequencing was blood. The receptor set was obtained from a woman between 25 and 40 years old in good health.

As regards this clonotype: At one of its ends the junction is not consistent with the germline gene, which may arise from a read error. This rearrangement joins TRBV11-2 to TRBJ2-5; D is unresolved. This CDR3 is built from 13 residues. Germline loops: CDR1 SGHAT, CDR2 FQNNGV. CDR3 sequence (DNA): TGTGCCAGCAGCTGGGCAGGCCACGAGACCCGGTACTTC. It codes for CASSWAGHETRYF.

The chain employs TRBV10-2 and TRBJ2-1; TRBD2 matches 7 bases. Trimming removed 9 bases from V and 3 bases from J; junction bases left unmatched: 8. The CDR3 contains 14 residues. Germline CDR1 WSHSY, CDR2 SAAADI. CDR3 amino acids: CASGRGPDYNEQFF. The CDR3 DNA reads TGCGCCAGTGGGAGGGGACCCGACTACAATGAGCAGTTCTTC.

CDR3 region: CASSPTTGTGGTEAFF. The CDR3 DNA is TGCGCCAGCAGTCCTACCACCGGGACAGGGGGCACTGAAGCTTTCTTT. The gene calls are TRBV5-1 and TRBJ1-1, with 11 nucleotides matching TRBD1. V lost 5 bases, J lost 4 bases, and 10 bases stayed unmatched. From germline, CDR1 is SGHRS and CDR2 YFSETQ. The length of the CDR3 is 16 residues.

In regard to this clonotype: This sequence may be a read error, since a much larger clone differs from it by one base. The chain recombines TRBV10-3 with TRBJ2-5, with unresolved D. The CDR3 covers 17 residues. Germline CDR1 and CDR2: ENHRY and SYGVKD. V lost 3 bases and J lost 3, with 20 bases in between. The CDR3 region has the DNA TGTGCCATCAGTGATTATCTCGGGCTGAACAATGAAGAGACCCAGTACTTC. Protein sequence: CAISDYLGLNNEETQYF.

This clonotype showed up many times. The rearrangement links TRBV9 to TRBJ2-6; unclear D gene. The CDR3 sequence is 15 residues long. Germline V CDR1 and CDR2: SGDLS, YYNGEE. V was shortened by 0 bases and J by 3 bases, with 7 bases between the two germline ends. The CDR3 spells CASSVGPSGANVLTF. CDR3 nucleotide sequence: TGTGCCAGCAGCGTAGGTCCGAGTGGGGCCAACGTCCTGACTTTC.

V usage is TRBV5-1 and J usage is TRBJ1-5, with D maybe TRBD1 (5 bases). Between the trimmed V and J ends, which lost 1 base and 4 bases, there was a span of 12 bases. The CDR3 consists of 15 residues. CDR1 is SGHRS and CDR2 is YFSETQ in the germline V gene. CDR3 sequence reads: CASSLHAGTNQPQHF. Here the CDR3 DNA reads TGCGCCAGCAGCTTGCACGCAGGGACTAATCAGCCCCAGCATTTT.

This clonotype has more than one count but fewer than ten. The DNA for the CDR3 is TGTGCCAGCAGCAACGCGGAGTTTGAGAATGTCTCTGGGGCCAACGTCCTGACTTTC. Protein sequence: CASSNAEFENVSGANVLTF. The V call is TRBV21-1, the J call TRBJ2-6. TRBV21-1 is recorded as a pseudogene. This CDR3 contains 19 residues.

There are a few counts of this clonotype. The chain links TRBV12-3 or TRBV12-4 to TRBJ2-3; 8 bases align to TRBD2. The V gene end was trimmed by 5 bases and the J gene end by 0 bases; junction bases not matched to a gene: 7. The CDR3 contains 16 residues. CDR3 in amino acids: CASSPSQRGSTDTQYF. The CDR3, as DNA: TGTGCCAGCAGTCCCTCCCAGCGGGGGAGCACAGATACGCAGTATTTT.

This clonotype appeared many times. The genes are TRBV12-5 and TRBJ2-5; 9 bases are shared with TRBD1. Germline V gives CDR1 LGHNT, CDR2 FRNRAP. The V gene end was trimmed by 2 bases and the J gene end by 7 bases; junction bases not matched to a gene: 5. The CDR3 covers 14 residues. The DNA of the CDR3 is TGTGCTAGTGGTTTGAACAGGGGGCAGGTGACCCAGTACTTC. Residues: CASGLNRGQVTQYF.

This clonotype has more than one count but fewer than ten. The rearrangement uses TRBV6-5 and TRBJ1-2; D call uncertain. Trimming shortened V by 5 bases and J by 7 bases, and 14 bases separated the two germline ends. The germline gives CDR1 MNHEY, CDR2 SVGAGI. This CDR3 spans 13 amino acids. Here the CDR3 DNA reads TGTGCCAGCAGTACCCAAGGGTGCGGTGGCTACACCTTC. Its translation is CASSTQGCGGYTF.

The chain carries TRBV24-1 and TRBJ1-5; the D is unclear. This CDR3 contains 14 residues. Per the germline V gene, CDR1 is KGHDR and CDR2 is SFDVKD. The V and J ends lost 7 bases and 2 bases respectively, with 11 bases between them. The CDR3 loop reads CATSAPYGNQPQHF. As DNA, the CDR3 is TGTGCCACCAGCGCCCCGTATGGCAATCAGCCCCAGCATTTT.

This clonotype occurred once. The chain recombines TRBV12-3 or TRBV12-4 with TRBJ2-3; 7 bases are a match to TRBD2. V shed 7 bases and J 2 bases; nucleotides not matched to a gene: 9. The CDR3 extends over 15 amino acids. The CDR3: CASMPPGLLTDTQYF. CDR3 DNA sequence: TGTGCCAGCATGCCTCCGGGACTACTCACAGATACGCAGTATTTT.

This clonotype was seen a few times. The V and J genes are TRBV7-9 and TRBJ2-1; 7 bases match TRBD1. The germline gives CDR1 SEHNR, CDR2 FQNEAQ (reference sequence). CDR3 size: 14 residues. The V gene end was trimmed by 5 bases and the J gene end by 9 bases; junction bases not matched to a gene: 10. The CDR3 DNA sequence: TGTGCCAGCAGCCATGGGGACAGACAACCTGAGCAGTTCTTC. Translating it yields CASSHGDRQPEQFF.

In this sample, this clonotype turned up many times. The chain is built from TRBV5-1 and TRBJ2-1; 12 bases line up with TRBD2. The CDR3 sequence is 15 residues long. With 4 bases clipped from V and 5 bases from J, the junction kept 4 bases outside the gene matches. Per germline, CDR1 SGHRS and CDR2 YFSETQ. The CDR3 DNA is TGCGCCAGCAGCCTACTAGCGGGGGGAAACAATGAGCAGTTCTTC. Translating gives CASSLLAGGNNEQFF.

The rearrangement links TRBV7-2 to TRBJ1-6; D may be TRBD1 (5 bases). The germline V gene encodes CDR1 SGHTA and CDR2 FQGNSA. This CDR3 spans 14 amino acids. V was cut by 0 bases and J by 13 bases, with 13 bases left in between. The DNA for the CDR3 is TGTGCCAGCAGCTTAGCCCAGACGAGGGGCCCCCTCCACTTT. It encodes CASSLAQTRGPLHF.

Regarding this clonotype: A much larger clone sits a single nucleotide away, making a read error possible. The chain combines TRBV20-1 with TRBJ2-5; D ambiguous. V was cut by 3 bases and J by 13 bases, with 24 bases left in between. CDR1 is DFQATT and CDR2 is SNEGSKA in the germline V gene (reference sequence). The CDR3 length is 14 residues. The CDR3 DNA follows: TGCAGTGCTAGTTCCCGTTCACACGGCTACGAGCGGTACTTC. Encoded protein: CSASSRSHGYERYF.

There are a few counts of this clonotype. The chain joins TRBV20-1 to TRBJ2-1; D is undetermined. V was shortened by 2 bases and J by 8 bases, with 13 bases between the two germline ends. This CDR3 has 13 residues. Per germline, CDR1 DFQATT and CDR2 SNEGSKA (reference sequence). The CDR3 nucleotides are TGCAGTGCTAGACGGTGGTCGGACGATGAGCAGTTCTTC. This sequence encodes CSARRWSDDEQFF.

In this sample, this clonotype turned up a few times. The chain carries TRBV6-6 and TRBJ2-1; 10 nucleotides match TRBD2. This CDR3 has 16 amino acids. The germline gives CDR1 MNHNY, CDR2 SVGAGI (reference sequence). Trimming at V came to 6 bases and at J to 4 bases, leaving 9 bases not matched to a gene. The CDR3 is CASSPVGAGGYNEQFF. CDR3 in DNA: TGTGCCAGCAGCCCCGTAGGAGCGGGGGGGTACAATGAGCAGTTCTTC.

This chain joins TRBV29-1 and TRBJ1-3; no clear D gene. V was trimmed by 6 bases and J by 4 bases, leaving 10 bases between them. The CDR3 spans 12 residues. Germline assignment: CDR1 SQVTM and CDR2 ANQGSEA. The CDR3 loop reads CSVSNGGNTIYF. The CDR3 DNA reads as TGCAGCGTGTCCAATGGAGGAAACACCATATATTTT.

This clonotype was counted a few times. V is TRBV7-2 and J is TRBJ2-7; TRBD2 matches 7 bases. The CDR3 totals 14 residues. Germline values: CDR1 SGHTA, CDR2 FQGNSA. V shed 5 bases, J shed 6 bases, and the junction held 10 bases outside the gene matches. The CDR3 region is CASSRRTSRLEQYF. The CDR3 coding sequence is TGTGCCAGCAGCCGACGGACTAGTAGGCTCGAGCAGTACTTC.

The V and J genes are TRBV2 and TRBJ2-7; D is unresolved. The DNA end is more similar to TRBJ2-5, so the J call may be wrong. This CDR3 has 11 amino acids. CDR1 is SNHLY, CDR2 FYNNEI, per germline. CDR3 in amino acids: CATSGKETQYF. The CDR3 DNA reads as TGTGCCACCTCTGGGAAGGAGACCCAGTACTTC.

The chain uses TRBV9 and TRBJ2-4; 9 nucleotides agree with TRBD1. The trim removed 3 bases at V and 0 bases at J, leaving 7 bases unmatched. This CDR3 is 17 amino acids long. Germline-derived CDR1 and CDR2 are SGDLS and YYNGEE. The CDR3 here is CASSDQTGGIAKNIQYF. CDR3 DNA: TGTGCCAGCAGCGACCAGACAGGGGGTATAGCCAAAAACATTCAGTACTTC.

V and J are TRBV20-1 and TRBJ2-1; 14 nucleotides align to TRBD2. CDR3 length: 15 amino acids. Trimming took 5 bases from V and 13 from J; bases not matched to a gene: 13. Germline V gene lookup returns CDR1 DFQATT and CDR2 SNEGSKA (reference sequence). The CDR3 protein is CSAPTSGGASGSQFF. In DNA form, the CDR3 reads TGCAGTGCTCCGACTAGCGGGGGGGCCAGTGGGTCCCAGTTCTTC.

The chain combines TRBV14 with TRBJ2-7; D perhaps matches TRBD1 (5 bases). The V end was cut by 1 base, the J end by 2 bases, with 15 bases between. Germline V lookup: CDR1 SGHDN, CDR2 FVKESK. The CDR3 has 16 residues. DNA for the CDR3: TGTGCCAGCAGCCAAGTTTGGATGGGGCCCACCTACGAGCAGTACTTC. This sequence encodes CASSQVWMGPTYEQYF.